The next 4 T cell receptor beta chains were all read from a single sample in a study of T cell responses to AZD1222 COVID-19 vaccine. The protocol was immunoSEQ multiplex PCR, while the TCRdb copy is restricted to in-frame clones and leaves out a portion. The sample yields about 150,000 clones, around 92% seen once. Sequencing was performed on peripheral blood, taken on day 0 of AZD1222 vaccination. The receptors shown here come from an adult in good health.

This chain's CDR3 is CASSQILGWAEETQYF. CDR3 DNA: TGCGCCAGCAGCCAAATCCTGGGATGGGCGGAAGAGACCCAGTACTTC. The gene calls are TRBV4-3 and TRBJ2-5; D unclear. CDR1 and CDR2 from the germline V gene are LGHNA and YSLEER. The CDR3 length is 16 residues. V lost 2 bases and J lost 3, with 16 bases in between.

The chain is built from TRBV5-1 and TRBJ1-5; D is unresolved. Germline-derived CDR1 and CDR2 are SGHRS and YFSETQ. This CDR3 region has 15 residues. V lost 0 bases and J lost 0, with 7 bases in between. As DNA, the CDR3 is TGCGCCAGCAGCTTGGGATTGTATAGCAATCAGCCCCAGCATTTT. As protein: CASSLGLYSNQPQHF.

V is TRBV19 and J is TRBJ2-7, with D possibly TRBD1 on 5 matching bases. Trimming shortened V by 4 bases and J by 6 bases, and 10 bases separated the two germline ends. This CDR3 is 12 amino acids long. The germline V gene encodes CDR1 LNHDA and CDR2 SQIVND (reference sequence). Written as DNA, the CDR3 is TGTGCCAGTAGTAACCTACAGGCCGAGCAGTACTTC. This translates into CASSNLQAEQYF.

The gene calls are TRBV15 and TRBJ1-2; D not certain. The CDR3 has 13 amino acids. Looked up from germline, CDR1 is LNHNV and CDR2 is YYDKDF (reference sequence). The V end lost 1 base, the J end lost 5 bases, and 8 bases lay between the germline ends. Here the CDR3 reads CATSRVSSYGYTF. The CDR3 nucleotides read TGTGCCACCAGCAGAGTTTCCTCTTATGGCTACACCTTC. Variable domain in full (rest from reference TRBV15 and TRBJ1-2): DAMVIQNPRYQVTQFGKPVTLSCSQTLNHNVMYWYQQKSSQAPKLLFHYYDKDFNNEADTPDNFQSRRPNTSFCFLDIRSPGLGDTAMYLCATSRVSSYGYTFGSGTRLTVV.